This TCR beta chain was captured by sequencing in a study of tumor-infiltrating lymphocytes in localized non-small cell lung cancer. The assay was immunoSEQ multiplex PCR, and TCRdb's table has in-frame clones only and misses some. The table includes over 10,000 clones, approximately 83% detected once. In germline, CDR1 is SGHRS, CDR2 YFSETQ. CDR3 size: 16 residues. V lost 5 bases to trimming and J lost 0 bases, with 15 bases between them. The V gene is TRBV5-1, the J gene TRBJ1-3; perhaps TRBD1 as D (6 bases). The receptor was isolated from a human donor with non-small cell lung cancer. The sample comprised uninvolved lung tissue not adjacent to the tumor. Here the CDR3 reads CASRAQGTSSGNTIYF. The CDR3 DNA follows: TGCGCCAGCAGGGCACAGGGTACGAGCTCTGGAAACACCATATATTTT.